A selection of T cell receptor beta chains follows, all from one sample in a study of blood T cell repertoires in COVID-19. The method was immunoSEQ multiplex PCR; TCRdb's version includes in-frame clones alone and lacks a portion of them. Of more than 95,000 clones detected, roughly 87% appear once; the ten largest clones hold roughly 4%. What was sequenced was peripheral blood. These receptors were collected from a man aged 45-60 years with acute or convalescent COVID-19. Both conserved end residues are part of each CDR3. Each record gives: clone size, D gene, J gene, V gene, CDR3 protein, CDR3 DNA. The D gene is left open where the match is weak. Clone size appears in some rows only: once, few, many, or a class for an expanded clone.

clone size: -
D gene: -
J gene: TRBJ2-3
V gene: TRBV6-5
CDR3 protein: CASRDSLTSTDTQYF
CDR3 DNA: TGTGCCAGCAGGGACAGCTTGACTAGCACAGATACGCAGTATTTT

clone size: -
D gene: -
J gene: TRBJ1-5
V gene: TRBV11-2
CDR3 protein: CASSNTGLGSVPQHF
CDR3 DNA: TGTGCCAGCAGCAATACAGGGTTGGGAAGCGTGCCCCAGCATTTT

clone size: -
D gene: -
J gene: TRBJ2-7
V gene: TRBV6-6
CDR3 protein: CASSYSAAGYEQYF
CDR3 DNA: TGTGCCAGCAGTTACTCCGCAGCAGGCTACGAGCAGTACTTC

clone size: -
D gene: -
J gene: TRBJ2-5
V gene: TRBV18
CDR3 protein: CASSPRVPASGTQETQYF
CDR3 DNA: TGTGCCAGCTCACCAAGAGTTCCGGCGAGCGGCACTCAAGAGACCCAGTACTTC

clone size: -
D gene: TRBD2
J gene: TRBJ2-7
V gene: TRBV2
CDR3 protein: CASRGLAGVYEQYF
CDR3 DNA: TGTGCCAGCAGGGGACTAGCGGGAGTCTACGAGCAGTACTTC

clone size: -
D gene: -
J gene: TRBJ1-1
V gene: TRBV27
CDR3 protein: CASWGEGTEAFF
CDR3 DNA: TGTGCCAGCTGGGGGGAGGGAACTGAAGCTTTCTTT

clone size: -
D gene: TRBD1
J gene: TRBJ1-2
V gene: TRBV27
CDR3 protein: CASRKSGQGKNGYTF
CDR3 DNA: TGTGCCAGCAGAAAATCGGGACAGGGGAAGAATGGCTACACCTTC

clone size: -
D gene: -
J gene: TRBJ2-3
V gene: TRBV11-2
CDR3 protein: CASSLGHGPDTQYF
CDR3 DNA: TGTGCCAGCAGCTTGGGACACGGCCCAGATACGCAGTATTTT

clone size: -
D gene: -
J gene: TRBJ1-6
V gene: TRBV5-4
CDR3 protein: CASSLEVGLLGSPLHF
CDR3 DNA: TGTGCCAGCAGCTTGGAGGTGGGGCTTCTCGGCTCACCCCTCCACTTT

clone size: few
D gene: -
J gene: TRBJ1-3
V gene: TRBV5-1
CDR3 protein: CASRSGRGGNTIYF
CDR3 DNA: TGCGCCAGCAGATCAGGTCGGGGAGGAAACACCATATATTTT

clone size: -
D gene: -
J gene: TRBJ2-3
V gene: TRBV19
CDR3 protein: CASRTEGRFTDTQYF
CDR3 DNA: TGTGCCAGTAGGACGGAGGGGAGATTCACAGATACGCAGTATTTT

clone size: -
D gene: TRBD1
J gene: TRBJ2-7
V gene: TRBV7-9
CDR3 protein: CASSSTGQARHYEQYF
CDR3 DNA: TGTGCCAGCAGCTCCACCGGACAGGCGCGACACTACGAGCAGTACTTC

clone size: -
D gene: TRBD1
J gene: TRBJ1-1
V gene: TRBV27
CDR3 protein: CASSSRGRNTEAFF
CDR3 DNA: TGTGCCAGCAGTTCGAGGGGGCGGAACACTGAAGCTTTCTTT

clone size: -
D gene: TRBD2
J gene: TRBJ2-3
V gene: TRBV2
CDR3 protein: CASSDTLAGHTDTQYF
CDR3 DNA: TGTGCCAGCAGTGATACCCTAGCGGGACACACAGATACGCAGTATTTT

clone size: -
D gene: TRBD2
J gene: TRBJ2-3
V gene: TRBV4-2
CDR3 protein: CASSQTSGIMDTQYF
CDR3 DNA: TGTGCCAGCTCCCAGACTAGCGGGATAATGGATACGCAGTATTTT

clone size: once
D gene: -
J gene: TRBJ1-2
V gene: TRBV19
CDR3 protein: CASSIAPDSRFGYTF
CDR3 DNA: TGTGCCAGTAGTATAGCCCCGGACTCTCGCTTTGGCTACACCTTC

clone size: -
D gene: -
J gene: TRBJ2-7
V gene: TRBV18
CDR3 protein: CASSVQGGYEQYF
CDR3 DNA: TGTGCCAGCTCAGTCCAAGGGGGATACGAGCAGTACTTC

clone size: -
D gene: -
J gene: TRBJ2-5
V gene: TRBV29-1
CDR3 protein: CSVAGFETQYF
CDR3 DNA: TGCAGCGTTGCAGGGTTCGAGACCCAGTACTTC

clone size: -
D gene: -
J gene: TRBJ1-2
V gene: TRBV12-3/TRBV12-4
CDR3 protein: CASSLKRNYGYTF
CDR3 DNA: TGTGCCAGCAGTTTGAAGCGAAACTATGGCTACACCTTC

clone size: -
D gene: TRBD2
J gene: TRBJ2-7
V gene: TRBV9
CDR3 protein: CASSSNGLAGESEQYF
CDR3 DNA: TGTGCCAGCAGCTCAAACGGACTAGCGGGAGAAAGCGAGCAGTACTTC

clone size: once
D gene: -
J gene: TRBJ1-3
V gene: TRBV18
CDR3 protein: CASSPIQGSSGNTIYF
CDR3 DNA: TGTGCCAGCTCACCGATACAGGGCTCCTCTGGAAACACCATATATTTT

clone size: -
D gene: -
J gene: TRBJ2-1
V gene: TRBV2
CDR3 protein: CASNSGYNEQFF
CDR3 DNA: TGTGCCAGCAACAGCGGCTACAATGAGCAGTTCTTC

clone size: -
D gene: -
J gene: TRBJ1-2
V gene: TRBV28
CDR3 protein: CASSLEQGFYTF
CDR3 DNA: TGTGCCAGCAGTTTAGAACAGGGATTCTACACCTTC

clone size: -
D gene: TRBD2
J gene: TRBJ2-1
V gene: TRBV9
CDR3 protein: CASSVAWGGSSYNEQFF
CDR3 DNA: TGTGCCAGCAGCGTAGCTTGGGGCGGGAGCTCCTACAATGAGCAGTTCTTC

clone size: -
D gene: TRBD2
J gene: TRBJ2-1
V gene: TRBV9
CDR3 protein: CASSVEPIPAGGPYEQFF
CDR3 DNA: TGTGCCAGCAGCGTAGAACCCATTCCTGCGGGAGGGCCCTATGAGCAGTTCTTC

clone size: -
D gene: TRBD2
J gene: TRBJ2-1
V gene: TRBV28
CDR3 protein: CASSTLAGGLNEQFF
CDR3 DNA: TGTGCCAGCAGTACGCTAGCGGGAGGCTTAAATGAGCAGTTCTTC

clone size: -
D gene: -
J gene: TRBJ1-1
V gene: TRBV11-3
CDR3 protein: CASMRGTEAFF
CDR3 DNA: TGTGCCAGCATGCGGGGGACTGAAGCTTTCTTT

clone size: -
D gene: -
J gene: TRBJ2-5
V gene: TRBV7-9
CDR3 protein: CASSPLAPQETQYF
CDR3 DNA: TGTGCCAGCAGCCCGCTAGCGCCCCAAGAGACCCAGTACTTC

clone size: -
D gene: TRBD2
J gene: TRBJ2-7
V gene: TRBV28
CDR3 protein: CASRGSGEIYEQYF
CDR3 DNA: TGTGCCAGCAGAGGTAGCGGGGAGATCTACGAGCAGTACTTC

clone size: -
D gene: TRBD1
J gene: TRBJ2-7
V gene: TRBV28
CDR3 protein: CASSIRVGQEDF
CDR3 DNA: TGTGCCAGCAGCATAAGGGTGGGACAGGAGGACTTC

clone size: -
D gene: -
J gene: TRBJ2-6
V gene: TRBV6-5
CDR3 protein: CASSPTWGANVLTF
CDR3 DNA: TGTGCCAGCAGTCCTACCTGGGGGGCCAACGTCCTGACTTTC

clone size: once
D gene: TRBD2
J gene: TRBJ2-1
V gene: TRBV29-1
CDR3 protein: CSYSSGGPNSYNEQFF
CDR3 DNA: TGCAGCTATTCTAGCGGGGGCCCCAACTCCTACAATGAGCAGTTCTTC

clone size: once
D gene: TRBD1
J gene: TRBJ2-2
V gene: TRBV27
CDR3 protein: CASSFLGQGGSTGELFF
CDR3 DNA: TGTGCCAGCAGTTTCTTGGGACAGGGTGGTAGCACCGGGGAGCTGTTTTTT

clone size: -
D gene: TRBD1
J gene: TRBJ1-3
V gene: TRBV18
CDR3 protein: CASSPLGAQGAYKAGNTIYF
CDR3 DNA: TGTGCCAGCTCACCGCTGGGGGCGCAGGGGGCCTATAAGGCTGGAAACACCATATATTTT

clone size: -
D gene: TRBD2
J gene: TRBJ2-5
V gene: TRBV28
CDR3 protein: CASNSLAGGISGETQYF
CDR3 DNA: TGTGCCAGCAACTCACTAGCGGGGGGTATAAGCGGGGAGACCCAGTACTTC

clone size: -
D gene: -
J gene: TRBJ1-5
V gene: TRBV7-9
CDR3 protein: CASSLRGSQPQHF
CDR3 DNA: TGTGCCAGCAGCTTACGGGGGAGTCAGCCCCAGCATTTT

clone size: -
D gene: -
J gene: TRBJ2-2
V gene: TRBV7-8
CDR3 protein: CASSRPSYVADNTGELFF
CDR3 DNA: TGTGCCAGCAGCCGACCTTCCTATGTAGCGGATAACACCGGGGAGCTGTTTTTT

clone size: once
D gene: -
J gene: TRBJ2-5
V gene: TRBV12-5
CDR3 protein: CASGLVKGIGETQYF
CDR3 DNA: TGTGCTAGTGGTTTGGTTAAGGGGATCGGGGAGACCCAGTACTTC

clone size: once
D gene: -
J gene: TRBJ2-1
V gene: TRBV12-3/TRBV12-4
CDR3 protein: CASSRGYNEQFF
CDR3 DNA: TGTGCCAGCAGCCGGGGATACAATGAGCAGTTCTTC

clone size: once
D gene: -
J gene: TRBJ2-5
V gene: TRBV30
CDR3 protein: CAWNSPRETQYF
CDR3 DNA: TGTGCCTGGAATTCACCCAGGGAGACCCAGTACTTC

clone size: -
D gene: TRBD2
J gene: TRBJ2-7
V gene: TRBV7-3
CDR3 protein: CASSFGLANHEQYF
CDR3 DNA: TGTGCCAGCAGCTTCGGACTAGCGAACCACGAGCAGTACTTC

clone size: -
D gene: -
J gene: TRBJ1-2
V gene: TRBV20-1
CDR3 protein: CSASRGFGDGYTF
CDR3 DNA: TGCAGTGCTAGTAGGGGGTTTGGGGATGGCTACACCTTC

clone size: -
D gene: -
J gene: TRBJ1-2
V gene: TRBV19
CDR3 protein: CASSRGEQFYGYTF
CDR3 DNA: TGTGCCAGTAGCAGGGGAGAACAGTTCTATGGCTACACCTTC

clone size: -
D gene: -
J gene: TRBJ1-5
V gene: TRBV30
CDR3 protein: CAWSSPGDQPQHF
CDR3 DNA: TGTGCCTGGAGTTCTCCGGGTGATCAGCCCCAGCATTTT

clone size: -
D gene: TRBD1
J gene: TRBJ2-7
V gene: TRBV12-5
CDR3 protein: CASGRLIGQATYEQYF
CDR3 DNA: TGTGCTAGTGGTCGTTTAATAGGACAGGCTACCTACGAGCAGTACTTC

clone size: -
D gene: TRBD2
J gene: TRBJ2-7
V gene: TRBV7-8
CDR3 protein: CASSLGREGLDEQYF
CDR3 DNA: TGTGCCAGCAGCTTAGGGCGGGAGGGCCTTGACGAGCAGTACTTC

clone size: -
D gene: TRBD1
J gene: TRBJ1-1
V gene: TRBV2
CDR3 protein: CASIRDSEAFF
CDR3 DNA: TGTGCCAGCATCCGGGACAGTGAAGCTTTCTTT

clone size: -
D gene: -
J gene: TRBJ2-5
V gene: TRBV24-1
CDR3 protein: CATSDDTTGETQYF
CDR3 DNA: TGTGCCACCAGTGATGATACAACAGGGGAGACCCAGTACTTC

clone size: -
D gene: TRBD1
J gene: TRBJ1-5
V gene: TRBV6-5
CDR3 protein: CASEATGGNQPQHF
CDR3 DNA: TGTGCCAGCGAGGCGACAGGGGGGAATCAGCCCCAGCATTTT

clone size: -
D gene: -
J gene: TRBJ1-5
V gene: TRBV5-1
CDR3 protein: CASSWGDSNQPQHF
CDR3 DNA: TGCGCCAGCAGCTGGGGGGACTCCAATCAGCCCCAGCATTTT

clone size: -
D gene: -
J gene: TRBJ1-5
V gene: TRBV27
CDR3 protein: CASSLSASSREPQHF
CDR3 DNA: TGTGCCAGCAGTTTATCAGCCTCCTCACGGGAGCCCCAGCATTTT

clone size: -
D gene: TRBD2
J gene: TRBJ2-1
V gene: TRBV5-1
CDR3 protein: CASRLSGEGSYNEQFF
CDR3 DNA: TGCGCCAGCAGATTGAGCGGGGAGGGCTCCTACAATGAGCAGTTCTTC

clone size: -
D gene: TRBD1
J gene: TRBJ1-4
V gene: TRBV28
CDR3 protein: CASREGAVHNEKLFF
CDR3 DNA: TGTGCCAGCAGAGAGGGGGCAGTGCATAATGAAAAACTGTTTTTT

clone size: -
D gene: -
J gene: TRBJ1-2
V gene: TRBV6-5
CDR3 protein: CASQGGRRYGYTF
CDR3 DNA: TGTGCCAGCCAAGGGGGTCGAAGGTATGGCTACACCTTC